Sequencing of this TCR beta chain was carried out in a study of cytomegalovirus exposure and HLA in healthy donors. Turning to the study itself: As an earlier analysis found, some 180 million T cells yielded about 100 million unique TCR beta sequences. From HLA-typed donors, an early data release held around 85 million unique TCRs. General observations from the study: The study designated some 180 TCR beta chains cytomegalovirus-associated. TCR beta V- and J-gene trimming, according to a later analysis, was linked to a missense DCLRE1C variant.

Regarding this clone: The antigen is undetermined.

The CDR3 runs to 14 residues. With 0 bases removed from V and 4 bases from J, the gap between germline ends came to 10 bases. Germline lookup yields CDR1 ENHRY and CDR2 SYGVKD. Primers: 60 Vbeta forward and 13 Jbeta reverse. Clones were sequenced by immunoSEQ multiplex PCR, and TCRdb holds only the in-frame ones, with some missing. Of about 160,000 clones in the sample, 82% were seen once. The chain recombines TRBV10-3 with TRBJ2-7; maybe TRBD1 (5 bases). Sequenced: PBMCs. The sequence was obtained from a girl aged 5-17 years in good health and CMV-seropositive. This CDR3 reads CAISESSGKYEQYF. The CDR3 DNA reads TGTGCCATCAGTGAGTCTTCAGGGAAATACGAGCAGTACTTC.